The text below deals with one T cell receptor (beta chain). Antigen unknown. Time point in this sample: roughly 10-day in vitro stimulation with candidate mutation-associated neoantigen peptide 1. This sample was included in a study of PD-1 blockade in mismatch repair-deficient tumors. Profiling relied on immunoSEQ multiplex PCR, and the TCRdb table lists in-frame clones only, not all of them. In the table there are 7,000 to 9,500 clones, roughly nine tenths of which are singletons. V was clipped by 0 bases and J by 4 bases, with 9 bases between them. CDR3 length: 14 residues. Germline-derived CDR1 and CDR2 are MNHNS and SASEGT.

The sequence derives from an adult with mismatch repair-deficient cancer. The sample consisted of cells cultured in vitro, taken from a patient treated with pembrolizumab. The chain couples TRBV6-1 to TRBJ1-1; D is possibly TRBD1 (5 bases). The chain's CDR3 is CASSEARGATEAFF. The CDR3 region has the DNA TGTGCCAGCAGTGAAGCGCGAGGGGCCACTGAAGCTTTCTTT.